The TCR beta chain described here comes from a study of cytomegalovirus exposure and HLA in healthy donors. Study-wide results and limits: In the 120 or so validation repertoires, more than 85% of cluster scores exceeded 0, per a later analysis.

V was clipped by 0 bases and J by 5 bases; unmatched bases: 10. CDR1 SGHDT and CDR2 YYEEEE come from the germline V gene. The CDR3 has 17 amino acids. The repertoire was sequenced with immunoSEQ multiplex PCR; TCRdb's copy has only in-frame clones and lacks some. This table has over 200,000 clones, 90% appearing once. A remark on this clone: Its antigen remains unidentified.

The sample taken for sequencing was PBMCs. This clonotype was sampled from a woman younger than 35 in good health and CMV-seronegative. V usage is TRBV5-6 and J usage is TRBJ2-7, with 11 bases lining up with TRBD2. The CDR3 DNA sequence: TGTGCCAGCAGCTTGGAGAGGGGTAGCGGGGGGGCCCACGAGCAGTACTTC. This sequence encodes CASSLERGSGGAHEQYF.